The 27 T cell receptor beta chains below all came from one sample that was sequenced in a study of OX40 agonist ivuxolimab in advanced cancers. The data were produced by immunoSEQ multiplex PCR, yet TCRdb's version contains in-frame clones alone and is incomplete. This sample has approximately 50,000 clones, with about 93% found just once. This material consisted of CD4+ or CD8+ T cells sorted from blood, taken in a trial of the OX40 agonist ivuxolimab. These receptor sequences come from an adult with an advanced solid tumor such as melanoma, head and neck, liver or kidney cancer.

The chain uses TRBV2 and TRBJ2-7; the D call may be TRBD1 or TRBD2 (5 bases each). The CDR3 length is 14 residues. CDR1 is SNHLY and CDR2 is FYNNEI in the germline V gene. Deletions cut 6 bases from V and 5 bases from J, with 17 bases between. CDR3 protein: CASSRDHSADEQYF. The CDR3 coding sequence is TGTGCCAGCAGCAGGGATCATTCAGCGGACGAGCAGTACTTC.

This chain joins TRBV5-4 and TRBJ2-3, with 7 bases fitting TRBD2. This CDR3 has 15 residues. The trim removed 0 bases at V and 4 bases at J, leaving 5 bases unmatched. Germline V gene lookup returns CDR1 SGHNT and CDR2 YYREEE (reference sequence). The CDR3 spells CASSLAGRLPDTQYF. Written as DNA, the CDR3 is TGTGCCAGCAGCTTGGCCGGGAGGCTCCCAGATACGCAGTATTTT.

The chain has TRBV27 and TRBJ2-2; TRBD2 agrees at 16 bases. Germline lookup yields CDR1 MNHEY and CDR2 SMNVEV (reference sequence). The CDR3 extends over 21 amino acids. Losses at the gene ends were 5 bases for V and 4 bases for J; bases not matched to a gene: 16. The CDR3 sequence is CASSTIRTGLAGGELTGELFF. DNA of the CDR3: TGTGCCAGCAGTACCATTAGGACGGGACTAGCGGGAGGGGAGCTCACCGGGGAGCTGTTTTTT.

J is TRBJ1-5 and V is TRBV4-1; no firm D call. Trimming removed 0 bases from V and 0 bases from J, with 12 bases in between. This CDR3 is built from 17 residues. Germline lookup yields CDR1 MGHRA and CDR2 YSYEKL. CDR3 amino acids: CASSQDPQANSNQPQHF. CDR3 coding DNA: TGCGCCAGCAGCCAAGATCCTCAAGCCAATAGCAATCAGCCCCAGCATTTT.

The chain uses TRBV28 and TRBJ1-2; D might be TRBD1 (6 bases). The length of the CDR3 is 18 residues. Germline V gene data show CDR1 as MDHEN and CDR2 as SYDVKM. Trimming cost V 4 bases and J 4 bases, with 25 bases left between them. CDR3 sequence reads: CASSSDSAGVIKLYGYTF. CDR3 nucleotides: TGTGCCAGCAGTTCCGATTCGGCAGGGGTTATAAAACTCTATGGCTACACCTTC.

V and J are TRBV29-1 and TRBJ2-2, with D unclear. V shed 4 bases and J shed 2 bases, with 8 bases lying between them. Germline V lookup: CDR1 SQVTM, CDR2 ANQGSEA. This CDR3 comprises 13 residues. The CDR3 DNA sequence: TGCAGCGTTGGGAAGGACAACACCGGGGAGCTGTTTTTT. Translated: CSVGKDNTGELFF.

The rearrangement links TRBV2 to TRBJ1-2; D is perhaps TRBD1 (6 bases). The CDR3 spans 15 residues. Germline V CDR1 and CDR2: SNHLY, FYNNEI. V lost 8 bases and J lost 6, with 22 bases in between. CDR3 residues: CASHEGNREGDGYTF. CDR3 coding DNA: TGTGCCAGCCATGAGGGCAACAGGGAAGGAGATGGCTACACCTTC.

The gene calls are TRBV20-1 and TRBJ2-7; no firm D call. Trimming pared 3 bases from V and 3 bases from J, leaving 6 bases between. CDR1 and CDR2 (germline): DFQATT, SNEGSKA (reference sequence). This CDR3 region has 11 residues. CDR3 sequence (DNA): TGCAGTGCTAGGGACGGCTACGAGCAGTACTTC. It specifies CSARDGYEQYF.

The chain has TRBV19 and TRBJ1-1; D remains ambiguous. Germline loops: CDR1 LNHDA, CDR2 SQIVND (reference sequence). The CDR3 is 11 residues long. Trimming cost V 8 bases and J 5 bases, with 9 bases left between them. The CDR3 is CASSGWTEAFF. The CDR3 bases are TGTGCCAGTTCGGGGTGGACTGAAGCTTTCTTT.

The rearrangement uses TRBV7-2 and TRBJ2-7; 9 nucleotides line up with TRBD2. The V gene end was trimmed by 0 bases and the J gene end by 0 bases; junction bases not matched to a gene: 6. CDR3 length: 17 residues. The germline V gene encodes CDR1 SGHTA and CDR2 FQGNSA. CDR3 region: CASSLARLAGPSYEQYF. CDR3 nucleotides: TGTGCCAGCAGCTTAGCGCGGCTAGCGGGACCCTCCTACGAGCAGTACTTC.

The chain joins TRBV5-3 to TRBJ1-1; TRBD1 is a possible D gene (5 bases). TRBV5-3 is an ORF, with its function uncertain. V shed 5 bases and J shed 5 bases, with 19 bases lying between them. The CDR3 consists of 15 residues. CDR3 coding DNA: TGTGCCAGAAGGGAGGCAGGGAGGGGAAGAACTGAAGCTTTCTTT. This sequence encodes CARREAGRGRTEAFF.

This CDR3 is CASSVETGGSYEQYF. For the CDR3, the DNA is TGTGCCAGCAGCGTAGAAACGGGAGGGTCCTACGAGCAGTACTTC. The rearrangement uses TRBV9 and TRBJ2-7, with 8 bases aligning to TRBD2. In germline, CDR1 is SGDLS, CDR2 YYNGEE. V lost 0 bases and J lost 1; bases outside the gene matches: 3. The CDR3 is 15 residues long.

The chain recombines TRBV30 with TRBJ1-1; 8 bases align to TRBD1. The V segment lost 0 bases and the J segment 6 bases; nucleotides outside the gene matches: 15. The V gene's germline CDR1 is GTSNPN and CDR2 SVGIG (reference sequence). The CDR3 totals 17 residues. CDR3 protein: CAWSVGQGAGKGAEAFF. Here the CDR3 DNA reads TGTGCCTGGAGTGTCGGGCAGGGGGCAGGTAAAGGCGCTGAAGCTTTCTTT.

DNA of the CDR3: TGTGCCAGCAGCTCAGACCAGGGGGTTACGTCCTACGAGCAGTACTTC. Its protein product is CASSSDQGVTSYEQYF. The chain uses TRBV7-9 and TRBJ2-7; TRBD1 matches 7 bases. V lost 4 bases to trimming and J lost 1 base; unmatched junction nucleotides: 10. Germline assignment: CDR1 SEHNR and CDR2 FQNEAQ (reference sequence). This CDR3 contains 16 residues.

The genes are TRBV6-4 and TRBJ2-1; TRBD2 aligns across 7 bases. The CDR3 extends over 16 amino acids. With 6 bases clipped from V and 0 bases from J, the junction kept 8 bases outside the gene matches. Germline V gene sequence: CDR1 MRHNA, CDR2 SNTAGT. The DNA for the CDR3 is TGTGCCAGCAGCCGTACTAGCGAAAGCTCCTACAATGAGCAGTTCTTC. This sequence encodes CASSRTSESSYNEQFF.

The V gene is TRBV28, the J gene TRBJ2-7; D is ambiguous. The length of the CDR3 is 12 residues. The ends were cut back, 10 bases at V and 3 bases at J, with 13 bases in the middle. Germline V gene data show CDR1 as MDHEN and CDR2 as SYDVKM. CDR3: CATARVDYEQYF. DNA for the CDR3: TGTGCCACCGCCCGAGTGGACTACGAGCAGTACTTC.

This clone was observed a single time. The V gene is TRBV6-6, the J gene TRBJ2-5, with D maybe TRBD2 (6 bases). Germline CDR1 is MNHNY and CDR2 is SVGAGI (reference sequence). The length of the CDR3 is 15 residues. The V end was cut by 8 bases, the J end by 3 bases, with 19 bases between. The CDR3: CASRETLAPKETQYF. The DNA for the CDR3 is TGTGCCAGCCGCGAAACCCTAGCGCCTAAAGAGACCCAGTACTTC.

The gene calls are TRBV7-9 and TRBJ2-1; 7 nucleotides align to TRBD1. With 6 bases clipped from V and 8 bases from J, the junction kept 10 bases outside the gene matches. The CDR3 loop spans 14 amino acids. Germline V gene data show CDR1 as SEHNR and CDR2 as FQNEAQ (reference sequence). The chain's CDR3 is CASRSGTAPHEQFF. CDR3 DNA sequence: TGTGCCAGCAGATCCGGGACAGCGCCCCATGAGCAGTTCTTC.

The genes are TRBV9 and TRBJ2-7, with 11 bases fitting TRBD1. The V and J ends lost 1 base and 5 bases, in that order; junction bases with no gene match: 8. This CDR3 is built from 16 residues. Germline V lookup: CDR1 SGDLS, CDR2 YYNGEE. CDR3 nucleotide sequence: TGTGCCAGCAGCGTAAAGATGGACAGGGGGCAAGACGAGCAGTACTTC. Protein: CASSVKMDRGQDEQYF.

V gene TRBV7-2 combines with J gene TRBJ2-1; D not resolved. This CDR3 spans 15 amino acids. CDR1 and CDR2 (germline): SGHTA, FQGNSA. V shed 3 bases and J shed 4 bases, with 13 bases lying between them. The CDR3 here is CASSFIAASYNEQFF. The CDR3 DNA sequence: TGTGCCAGCAGCTTTATCGCTGCCAGTTACAATGAGCAGTTCTTC.

CDR3 sequence: CASSVHLAGGPNEQFF. For the CDR3, the DNA is TGTGCCAGCAGCGTGCATCTAGCGGGAGGGCCTAATGAGCAGTTCTTC. The chain is built from TRBV9 and TRBJ2-1; 12 bases match TRBD2. The CDR3 is 16 amino acids. V was pared by 2 bases and J by 7 bases, with 7 bases of the junction left unmatched. Germline CDR1 reads SGDLS; CDR2 reads YYNGEE.

The chain joins TRBV2 to TRBJ2-3; perhaps TRBD1 as D (6 bases). Germline CDR1 and CDR2: SNHLY and FYNNEI. This CDR3 spans 15 amino acids. With 4 bases removed from V and 0 bases from J, the gap between germline ends came to 11 bases. The DNA for the CDR3 is TGTGCCAGCAGTGCCCCGGGACACAGCACAGATACGCAGTATTTT. Encoded protein: CASSAPGHSTDTQYF.

This clone was counted a few times. The DNA of the CDR3 is TGTGCCAGCAGTACACCTACCAATGAGCAGTTCTTC. Amino acid sequence: CASSTPTNEQFF. V is TRBV27 and J is TRBJ2-1, with D unresolved. The V and J ends lost 5 bases and 6 bases respectively, with 8 bases between them. From germline, CDR1 is MNHEY and CDR2 SMNVEV (reference sequence). The CDR3 length is 12 residues.

This clone was counted once. The chain has TRBV28 and TRBJ1-1, with TRBD1 identical over 11 bases. Germline V gene lookup returns CDR1 MDHEN and CDR2 SYDVKM. V lost 11 bases, J lost 5 bases, and 10 bases stayed unmatched. The CDR3 loop spans 14 amino acids. The CDR3 coding sequence is TGTGCCTTACGGACAGGGGGCGGAGGAACTGAAGCTTTCTTT. It specifies CALRTGGGGTEAFF.

The chain links TRBV5-8 to TRBJ2-5; 9 nucleotides agree with TRBD2. After removal of 7 bases from V and 5 bases from J, the junction contained 12 bases not matched to a gene. The CDR3 runs 15 residues. CDR1 and CDR2 (germline): SGHTS, YDEGEE. CDR3 amino acids: CASGKTSGPWETQYF. The CDR3 DNA reads as TGTGCCAGCGGGAAGACTAGCGGCCCTTGGGAGACCCAGTACTTC.

The chain carries TRBV5-6 and TRBJ2-7; D ambiguous. V was clipped by 4 bases and J by 4 bases, with 12 bases between them. The CDR3 length is 13 residues. CDR1 and CDR2 (germline): SGHDT, YYEEEE. In nucleotides, the CDR3 is TGTGCCAGCAGCCATGGCAGCAGGTACGAGCAGTACTTC. Translated: CASSHGSRYEQYF.

CDR3 in DNA: TGTGCCAGTAGTATAGCGCAGCGGACCACAGATACGCAGTATTTT. Protein sequence: CASSIAQRTTDTQYF. The V gene is TRBV19, the J gene TRBJ2-3, with D perhaps matching TRBD2 (5 bases). Trimming removed 1 base at V and 2 bases at J, with 10 bases between. The CDR3 is made up of 15 amino acids. The V gene's germline CDR1 is LNHDA and CDR2 SQIVND (reference sequence).